These 28 T cell receptor beta chains were all obtained from the same sample, sequenced in a study of T cells after yellow fever vaccination (dated by TCRdb to about 2019). The method was 5' RACE. The sequencer was an Illumina HiSeq 2500. TCRdb reran the public reads through fastp at Q25 and MiXCR, keeping productive beta chains. Records with the same CDR3 protein are collapsed into one entry carrying the most frequent genes and DNA. The sample table lists about 360,000 distinct CDR3 sequences, 6.2% of them with a count of one. The ten largest clonotypes hold over 14% of the sample. Per the publication, the treatment or condition label means: live attenuated yellow fever vaccine strain. Here the sequenced sample was PBMCs, taken 5 days after the yellow fever booster vaccination. The receptor set was obtained from a man in his thirties or forties who received the YFV17D yellow fever vaccine.

This clonotype was counted many times. CDR3 residues: CASSLGLGGRQPQHF. In DNA form, the CDR3 reads TGTGCCAGCAGTTTGGGACTCGGGGGGCGCCAGCCCCAGCATTTT. The rearrangement uses TRBV27 and TRBJ1-5, with D perhaps TRBD1 (6 bases). V lost 3 bases and J 7 bases, leaving 16 bases between the germline ends. Germline assignment: CDR1 MNHEY and CDR2 SMNVEV (reference sequence). The CDR3 runs 15 residues.

This clonotype was counted many times. The chain has TRBV6-5 and TRBJ2-7; D not resolved. Germline assignment: CDR1 MNHEY and CDR2 SVGAGI. This CDR3 has 12 amino acids. The V end was cut by 0 bases, the J end by 7 bases, with 7 bases between. This CDR3 is CASSYSGREQYF. The CDR3 DNA sequence: TGTGCCAGCAGTTACTCCGGACGGGAGCAGTACTTC.

This chain connects TRBV7-8 to TRBJ2-7; TRBD1 matches 7 bases. CDR3 length: 15 amino acids. Germline V gene sequence: CDR1 SGHVS, CDR2 FQNEAQ. J lost 4 bases, V lost 5 bases, and 11 bases had no gene match. The chain's CDR3 is CASSPWDSPSYEQYF. The CDR3, as DNA: TGTGCCAGCAGCCCCTGGGACAGCCCCAGTTACGAGCAGTACTTC.

This clonotype was observed at least ten times. The V gene is TRBV14, the J gene TRBJ2-2; no firm D call. V lost 3 bases and J lost 3, with 11 bases in between. The CDR3 covers 15 residues. The germline gives CDR1 SGHDN, CDR2 FVKESK. The CDR3 here is CASSQLNDYTGELFF. CDR3 sequence (DNA): TGTGCCAGCAGCCAGCTGAACGACTACACCGGGGAGCTGTTTTTT.

This clonotype was counted a few times. The gene calls are TRBV20-1 and TRBJ2-7; D is unclear. In germline, CDR1 is DFQATT, CDR2 SNEGSKA (reference sequence). Trimming pared 1 base from V and 1 base from J, leaving 14 bases between. The CDR3 spans 15 residues. CDR3 DNA: TGCAGTGCTAGAGGGAAAGCGCCCCTTTCCTACGAGCAGTACTTC. Translating it yields CSARGKAPLSYEQYF.

The chain has TRBV7-6 and TRBJ2-1; TRBD2 agrees at 12 bases. V lost 4 bases and J lost 9; bases outside the gene matches: 7. CDR3 length equals 15 residues. Germline V gene data show CDR1 as SGHVS and CDR2 as FNYEAQ. DNA of the CDR3: TGTGCCAGCAGCTCACCCCGACTAGCGGGAGCTGAGCAGTTCTTC. It specifies CASSSPRLAGAEQFF.

This clonotype was counted only a few times. The chain links TRBV20-1 to TRBJ1-2; tentative D call: TRBD1 (6 bases). CDR1 and CDR2 from the germline V gene are DFQATT and SNEGSKA (reference sequence). V was cut by 6 bases and J by 4 bases, with 15 bases left in between. The CDR3 length is 13 residues. For the CDR3, the DNA is TGCAGTGCCATCCCGACAGGATTCTATGGCTACACCTTC. Its protein product is CSAIPTGFYGYTF.

The chain recombines TRBV7-9 with TRBJ2-3; 9 positions agree with TRBD1. V lost 7 bases and J lost 4; bases outside the gene matches: 9. The germline gives CDR1 SEHNR, CDR2 FQNEAQ (reference sequence). The CDR3 loop spans 15 amino acids. CDR3 in amino acids: CASIMGQGTADTQYF. As DNA, the CDR3 is TGTGCCAGCATCATGGGACAGGGTACTGCAGATACGCAGTATTTT.

The V and J genes are TRBV4-2 and TRBJ1-1; TRBD1 is a possible D gene (6 bases). The CDR3 spans 12 residues. V lost 0 bases to trimming and J lost 12 bases, with 11 bases between them. Germline assignment: CDR1 LGHNA and CDR2 YNFKEQ. As DNA, the CDR3 is TGTGCCAGCAGCCAAGATTCGGGGGCTCCTTTCTTT. Translation gives CASSQDSGAPFF.

This clonotype was observed a few times. The V call is TRBV20-1, the J call TRBJ2-1; 11 nucleotides line up with TRBD2. The CDR3 totals 16 residues. CDR1 is DFQATT, CDR2 SNEGSKA, per germline (reference sequence). Trimming at V came to 0 bases and at J to 3 bases, leaving 4 bases not matched to a gene. Written as DNA, the CDR3 is TGCAGTGCTAGAGATGCCACTAGCGGGGGCTACAATGAGCAGTTCTTC. Translated: CSARDATSGGYNEQFF.

This clonotype appeared many times. The chain is built from TRBV12-3 or TRBV12-4 and TRBJ2-1; tentative D call: TRBD2 (7 bases). Trimming pared 2 bases from V and 9 bases from J, leaving 17 bases between. The CDR3 consists of 15 residues. CDR3 sequence (DNA): TGTGCCAGCAGTTTACCGGGGGCATGGGGGGGTGAGCAGTTCTTC. It codes for CASSLPGAWGGEQFF.

This sequence joins TRBV6-1 and TRBJ1-1, with a weak D call TRBD1 (6 bases). Deletions cut 7 bases from V and 1 base from J, with 13 bases between. Looked up from germline, CDR1 is MNHNS and CDR2 is SASEGT. This CDR3 has 14 residues. DNA for the CDR3: TGTGCCAGCAAAAGCTACAGGGAGAACACTGAAGCTTTCTTT. It is translated as CASKSYRENTEAFF.

This clonotype appeared a few times. The chain couples TRBV5-1 to TRBJ2-7; no clear D. The CDR3 has 14 residues. V was trimmed by 5 bases and J by 2 bases, leaving 14 bases between them. Germline CDR1 and CDR2: SGHRS and YFSETQ. This CDR3 is CASSYRTLPYEQYF. The CDR3 nucleotides are TGCGCCAGCAGTTATAGGACCCTCCCCTACGAGCAGTACTTC.

This clonotype was observed many times. The J gene is TRBJ2-7, the V gene TRBV10-3; D possibly matches TRBD1 or TRBD2 (5 bases each). Germline CDR1 reads ENHRY; CDR2 reads SYGVKD. The ends were cut back, 6 bases at V and 7 bases at J, with 16 bases in the middle. The CDR3 is made up of 13 amino acids. This CDR3 reads CAISQGSPGEQYF. CDR3 bases: TGTGCCATCAGCCAGGGATCGCCGGGGGAGCAGTACTTC.

This clonotype was detected only a few times. The V and J genes are TRBV6-1 and TRBJ1-2, with 9 nucleotides matching TRBD1. V trimming: 7 bases; J trimming: 3 bases; junction bases outside the gene matches: 6. The V gene's germline CDR1 is MNHNS and CDR2 SASEGT. The CDR3 has 14 residues. The CDR3 bases are TGTGCCAGCAACAGACAGGGGGATTACTATGGCTACACCTTC. Translation gives CASNRQGDYYGYTF.

This sequence joins TRBV20-1 and TRBJ2-3, with TRBD2 matching over 11 bases. There are 16 residues in the CDR3. Germline CDR1 is DFQATT and CDR2 is SNEGSKA (reference sequence). The V segment lost 3 bases and the J segment 0 bases; nucleotides outside the gene matches: 5. The CDR3 DNA reads as TGCAGTGCTAGCCTCCGACTAGCGGGGAGCACAGATACGCAGTATTTT. This sequence encodes CSASLRLAGSTDTQYF.

The chain carries TRBV12-3 or TRBV12-4 and TRBJ2-1; D possibly corresponds to TRBD2 (6 bases). CDR3 length: 14 amino acids. Trimming left V 6 bases short and J 7 bases short, with 16 bases between. The CDR3 is CASSALASWNEQFF. Here the CDR3 DNA reads TGTGCCAGCAGCGCACTAGCTAGCTGGAATGAGCAGTTCTTC.

The chain couples TRBV9 to TRBJ2-5; 8 nucleotides align to TRBD2. The germline gives CDR1 SGDLS, CDR2 YYNGEE. This CDR3 has 17 amino acids. The V segment lost 0 bases and the J segment 4 bases; nucleotides outside the gene matches: 11. The CDR3 DNA reads as TGTGCCAGCAGCGTAGGTGTCGGGAGGGCCGAGTTAGAGACCCAGTACTTC. Its protein is CASSVGVGRAELETQYF. The complete variable domain, with remaining parts taken from reference TRBV9 and TRBJ2-5, reads DSGVTQTPKHLITATGQRVTLRCSPRSGDLSVYWYQQSLDQGLQFLIQYYNGEERAKGNILERFSAQQFPDLHSELNLSSLELGDSALYFCASSVGVGRAELETQYFGPGTRLLVL.

This clonotype was seen at least ten times. The genes are TRBV6-2 or TRBV6-3 and TRBJ2-5; no firm D call. CDR1 and CDR2 from the germline V gene are MNHEY and SVGEGT. CDR3 size: 15 residues. With 4 bases removed from V and 6 bases from J, the gap between germline ends came to 18 bases. The CDR3 reads CASSSSGRGQKTQYF. In nucleotides, the CDR3 is TGTGCCAGCAGTTCGTCAGGAAGAGGTCAGAAGACCCAGTACTTC.

In its sample, this clonotype was seen a few times. V is TRBV7-3 and J is TRBJ2-3; TRBD1 matches at 9 bases. Germline CDR1 SGHTA, CDR2 FQGTGA. This CDR3 is 13 amino acids long. The trim removed 6 bases at V and 6 bases at J, leaving 4 bases unmatched. The CDR3 reads CASSPDRGDTQYF. The CDR3 nucleotides read TGTGCCAGCAGTCCCGACAGGGGGGATACGCAGTATTTT.

The CDR3 reads CAWALLGEQFF. CDR3 nucleotide sequence: TGTGCCTGGGCCCTCCTGGGTGAGCAGTTCTTC. The V call is TRBV30, the J call TRBJ2-1; D is undetermined. Germline CDR1 reads GTSNPN; CDR2 reads SVGIG (reference sequence). CDR3 size: 11 residues. V was clipped by 5 bases and J by 9 bases, with 11 bases between them.

This clonotype was seen ten or more times. The chain joins TRBV19 to TRBJ2-5, with D possibly matching TRBD2 (6 bases). Trimming took 3 bases from V and 5 from J, leaving 13 bases between them. This CDR3 is built from 14 residues. From germline, CDR1 is LNHDA and CDR2 SQIVND (reference sequence). CDR3 region: CASSIGGSQETQYF. Written as DNA, the CDR3 is TGTGCCAGTAGTATCGGAGGGTCTCAGGAGACCCAGTACTTC.

The chain links TRBV5-6 to TRBJ2-1, with TRBD2 as a possible D gene (6 bases). Germline values: CDR1 SGHDT, CDR2 YYEEEE. Trimming left V 4 bases short and J 9 bases short, with 20 bases between. The CDR3 has 15 residues. This CDR3 reads CASSLFKTGVGEQFF. CDR3 in DNA: TGTGCCAGCAGCCTTTTCAAGACGGGAGTGGGTGAGCAGTTCTTC.

This clonotype was found a few times. The chain carries TRBV12-3 or TRBV12-4 and TRBJ2-5; TRBD2 aligns across 11 bases. The ends lost 6 bases at V and 2 bases at J; junction bases unmatched: 8. The CDR3 extends over 16 amino acids. For the CDR3, the DNA is TGTGCCAGCAGCTCAGGGACTAGCGGAATTCAAGAGACCCAGTACTTC. It is translated as CASSSGTSGIQETQYF.

The CDR3 region is CSVVRTHGNQPQHF. In DNA form, the CDR3 reads TGCAGCGTTGTAAGGACACATGGCAATCAGCCCCAGCATTTT. The rearrangement uses TRBV29-1 and TRBJ1-5, with D perhaps matching TRBD1 (5 bases). The CDR3 is 14 amino acids. The V gene's germline CDR1 is SQVTM and CDR2 ANQGSEA. Trimming took 4 bases from V and 2 from J, leaving 12 bases between them.

This sequence joins TRBV5-4 and TRBJ2-7, with 10 bases matching TRBD1. The CDR3 is 15 amino acids. V lost 3 bases and J lost 0; bases outside the gene matches: 3. The germline CDR1 and CDR2 sequences are SGHNT and YYREEE (reference sequence). The CDR3: CASSSGQGSSYEQYF. CDR3 sequence (DNA): TGTGCCAGCAGCTCGGGACAGGGGAGCTCCTACGAGCAGTACTTC.

The V and J genes are TRBV20-1 and TRBJ1-2; 11 bases map to TRBD1. Germline lookup yields CDR1 DFQATT and CDR2 SNEGSKA (reference sequence). J was trimmed by 4 bases and V by 6 bases; bases with no gene match: 19. There are 18 residues in the CDR3. The CDR3 nucleotides read TGCAGTGCCCCGGGACAGGGGGTCGGCGGCGGGTTAGTCTATGGCTACACCTTC. It is translated as CSAPGQGVGGGLVYGYTF.

The chain employs TRBV11-2 and TRBJ2-2; 13 nucleotides line up with TRBD2. The CDR3 totals 19 residues. V gave up 2 bases and J gave up 5 bases; unmatched junction bases: 11. Looked up from germline, CDR1 is SGHAT and CDR2 is FQNNGV. CDR3: CASSLTSWTSGSWTGELFF. The CDR3 region has the DNA TGTGCCAGCAGCTTAACCTCTTGGACTAGCGGGAGTTGGACCGGGGAGCTGTTTTTT.